These T cell receptor beta chains were read from a single sample in a study of control samples from healthy donors and cancer patients. This table comes from immunoSEQ multiplex PCR, and its TCRdb copy is limited to in-frame clones, with some not included. The table has under 150,000 clones, under 90% seen once. Material for sequencing was blood. Receptor source: a man aged 30 to 45 in good health. The CDR3 runs from the conserved cysteine through the conserved F or W. Fields, in order: D gene, V gene, J gene, clone size, CDR3 DNA, CDR3 protein. D genes are given only for firm matches. Clone size, where shown, is once, few, many, or a class for clones that have expanded.

D gene: TRBD1
V gene: TRBV4-1
J gene: TRBJ1-5
clone size: NA
CDR3 DNA: TGCGCCAGCAGCCAATCGGGACAGGGTGGCAATCAGCCCCAGCATTTT
CDR3 protein: CASSQSGQGGNQPQHF

D gene: NA
V gene: TRBV7-9
J gene: TRBJ2-1
clone size: NA
CDR3 DNA: TGTGCCAGCAGCGCCGGCGGAGGGGCCTACAATGAGCAGTTCTTC
CDR3 protein: CASSAGGGAYNEQFF

D gene: TRBD1
V gene: TRBV15
J gene: TRBJ1-5
clone size: NA
CDR3 DNA: TGTGCCACCAGCAGAATCGACAGGGGTGTCAGCCAGCCCCAGCATTTT
CDR3 protein: CATSRIDRGVSQPQHF

D gene: NA
V gene: TRBV9
J gene: TRBJ1-3
clone size: NA
CDR3 DNA: TGTGCCAGCAGCGTAGTAGGCAGCTCTGGAAACACCATATATTTT
CDR3 protein: CASSVVGSSGNTIYF

D gene: TRBD1
V gene: TRBV6-5
J gene: TRBJ1-4
clone size: NA
CDR3 DNA: TGTGCCAGCAGGCTGACAGGGGGCTCGGGAAAACTGTTTTTT
CDR3 protein: CASRLTGGSGKLFF

D gene: NA
V gene: TRBV19
J gene: TRBJ1-2
clone size: few
CDR3 DNA: TGTGCCAGTAGTATTGGACAGTACGTCAACTATGGCTACACCTTC
CDR3 protein: CASSIGQYVNYGYTF

D gene: TRBD2
V gene: TRBV3-1/TRBV3-2
J gene: TRBJ2-3
clone size: NA
CDR3 DNA: TGTGCCAGCAGCCCCGGATGGGTGGCTAGCGGGGGGGCAGGGGATACGCAGTATTTT
CDR3 protein: CASSPGWVASGGAGDTQYF

D gene: TRBD2
V gene: TRBV11-1
J gene: TRBJ2-5
clone size: NA
CDR3 DNA: TGTGCCAGCAGCTTGAAGAGACTAGCCGCCGAGACCCAGTACTTC
CDR3 protein: CASSLKRLAAETQYF

D gene: TRBD2
V gene: TRBV30
J gene: TRBJ2-1
clone size: NA
CDR3 DNA: TGTGCCTGGGTCCCCCCCCGGAGCGGGACGACCTCCTACAATGAGCAGTTCTTC
CDR3 protein: CAWVPPRSGTTSYNEQFF

D gene: NA
V gene: TRBV24-1
J gene: TRBJ1-2
clone size: NA
CDR3 DNA: TGTGCCACCAGTGATTTGCCCAGGAACTATGGCTACACCTTC
CDR3 protein: CATSDLPRNYGYTF

D gene: NA
V gene: TRBV30
J gene: TRBJ1-3
clone size: NA
CDR3 DNA: TGTGCCTGGAGTGTCCTGGGGGGGGGACGGGCTGGAAACACCATATATTTT
CDR3 protein: CAWSVLGGGRAGNTIYF

D gene: TRBD2
V gene: TRBV7-2
J gene: TRBJ2-1
clone size: NA
CDR3 DNA: TGTGCCAGCAGCTTTAGCGGGGGCTCCTACAATGAGCAGTTCTTC
CDR3 protein: CASSFSGGSYNEQFF

D gene: NA
V gene: TRBV4-3
J gene: TRBJ1-5
clone size: NA
CDR3 DNA: TGCGCCAGCAGCCAAGGGGGGAATAGCAATCAGCCCCAGCATTTT
CDR3 protein: CASSQGGNSNQPQHF

D gene: NA
V gene: TRBV2
J gene: TRBJ1-5
clone size: NA
CDR3 DNA: TGTGCCAGCAGTGAAGTCAGCTATCAGCCCCAGCATTTT
CDR3 protein: CASSEVSYQPQHF

D gene: TRBD2
V gene: TRBV7-8
J gene: TRBJ2-7
clone size: NA
CDR3 DNA: TGTGCCAGCAGCTTAGGTAGCGGGGGACTCTCCTACGAGCAGTACTTC
CDR3 protein: CASSLGSGGLSYEQYF

D gene: TRBD1
V gene: TRBV18
J gene: TRBJ2-3
clone size: NA
CDR3 DNA: TGTGCCAGCTCACCGGGACAGAACACAGATACGCAGTATTTT
CDR3 protein: CASSPGQNTDTQYF

D gene: TRBD2
V gene: TRBV7-9
J gene: TRBJ2-1
clone size: NA
CDR3 DNA: TGTGCCAGCAGCCGTATTCCGGGACTAGCGGGGGATGAGCAGTTCTTC
CDR3 protein: CASSRIPGLAGDEQFF

D gene: NA
V gene: TRBV19
J gene: TRBJ1-5
clone size: NA
CDR3 DNA: TGTGCCAGTAGGGGACGGAGCAATCAGCCCCAGCATTTT
CDR3 protein: CASRGRSNQPQHF

D gene: NA
V gene: TRBV7-8
J gene: TRBJ1-5
clone size: NA
CDR3 DNA: TGTGCCAGCAGCTTAAACCCCCGACGGAGGCGCAATCAGCCCCAGCATTTT
CDR3 protein: CASSLNPRRRRNQPQHF

D gene: TRBD1
V gene: TRBV7-2
J gene: TRBJ2-5
clone size: NA
CDR3 DNA: TGTGCCAGCAGCTTATCAGGGGGCGCAGAGACCCAGTACTTC
CDR3 protein: CASSLSGGAETQYF

D gene: NA
V gene: TRBV9
J gene: TRBJ2-7
clone size: NA
CDR3 DNA: TGTGCCAGCAGCGGCCGGCCGACTAGTCCTTCCTACGAGCAGTACTTC
CDR3 protein: CASSGRPTSPSYEQYF

D gene: NA
V gene: TRBV4-1
J gene: TRBJ2-2
clone size: once
CDR3 DNA: TGCGCCAGCAGCTATACTAGTCCCCCCGGTACAGGAGTGAACACCGGGGAGCTGTTTTTT
CDR3 protein: CASSYTSPPGTGVNTGELFF

D gene: TRBD2
V gene: TRBV3-1/TRBV3-2
J gene: TRBJ2-5
clone size: NA
CDR3 DNA: TGTGCCAGCAGCCAGGTACTAGCGGTCCAAGAGACCCAGTACTTC
CDR3 protein: CASSQVLAVQETQYF

D gene: TRBD2
V gene: TRBV24-1
J gene: TRBJ2-3
clone size: NA
CDR3 DNA: TGTGCCACTAGCGGGAGTGCAGATACGCAGTATTTT
CDR3 protein: CATSGSADTQYF

D gene: NA
V gene: TRBV18
J gene: TRBJ1-2
clone size: NA
CDR3 DNA: TGTGCCAGCTCTCTTCAGGTGGACTATGGCTACACCTTC
CDR3 protein: CASSLQVDYGYTF

D gene: NA
V gene: TRBV19
J gene: TRBJ2-4
clone size: once
CDR3 DNA: TGTGCCAGTAGTGTACAGGAGCCAAACATTCAGTACTTC
CDR3 protein: CASSVQEPNIQYF